This T cell receptor beta chain was sequenced for a study of cytomegalovirus exposure and HLA in healthy donors (dated by TCRdb to the late 2010s). For the wider study: In an earlier analysis of 450 to 750 of the donors, around 300 Gb of sequence data and 90 million to 120 million unique TCR beta sequences from about 190 million T cells were reported. Alongside the repertoire data, information on donor age, sex, ethnicity and CMV serostatus was compiled. The number of typed donors differed by locus: roughly 620-630 for A, B, C, DRB1 and DQB1; some 500 for DQA1; around 580 for DPA1; and 400 to 480 for DPB1. The study was designed to test whether signatures of past pathogen exposure could be identified by cataloging public T cell receptors. The later analysis used no new phenotypic data to find candidate immune exposures, relying instead on TCR beta sequences and their occurrence across donors. Genome-wide SNP genotypes for about three fifths of the roughly 700 donors were used in a later genetic analysis, which treated that subset as a discovery cohort. All discovery cohort repertoires had been generated on a single sequencing platform. About five DR-DQ haplotypes were treated as single units for association and clustering because of strong linkage in the cohort. The genetic ancestry cluster associated with self-reported Caucasian donors included roughly four fifths of the roughly 400 genotyped donors. On average, roughly 200,000 unique TCR beta nucleotide sequences were sequenced per donor among 350 to 400 genotyped donors of the cohort, with roughly 18% of those sequences being non-productive. An early release that covered some 630 HLA-typed donors contained 250 to 350 gigabases of sequencing data and tens of millions of unique TCR sequences. To predict cytomegalovirus infection status, the study brought together high-throughput TCR immunosequencing, statistical association of individual TCRs with disease status, and machine learning. In a later analysis, previously published TCR beta repertoires from some 640 donors were re-analyzed and high-resolution HLA genotyping was added so that TCR occurrence patterns could be studied. The study used immunosequencing to profile the T cell repertoires of 670 or so subjects and linked those repertoires to cytomegalovirus serostatus. An earlier analysis of a few hundred of the donors applied high-throughput TCR beta sequencing to assess whether each TCR beta V gene segment acted as functional or pseudogenic. Along with the roughly 700-subject first cohort, a separate validation cohort of over a hundred different subjects was used. Both class I and class II loci were covered by HLA typing, at four-digit resolution. Study-level results and caveats: Compared with the roughly 600-donor mean, donors in an Asian-associated ancestry cluster had fewer N-insertions in productive TCRs, according to a later genetic analysis. The study gave a list of about 170 TCR beta chains associated with cytomegalovirus. Strong co-occurrence of HLA alleles, especially DR and DQ, made assigning TCR associations to individual alleles difficult. The only immune exposure information available for the cohort was CMV serostatus. A cluster of highly shared sequence variants was judged likely to represent a technical artifact of the sequencing pipeline. Most TCR sequences were seen in very few donors, while some public TCRs were found in many individuals. Correlated functional status among segregating V segments might reflect linkage disequilibrium, but an unknown experimental factor could not be ruled out. Some IMGT-functional V segments, including TRBV6-2 and TRBV6-3, could not be distinguished by the 87-base-pair reads and were therefore excluded. The presence/absence analyses assumed that sequencing depth was roughly uniform across donors, and that assumption may not be true. Because some donors lacked HLA typing at each locus, the association tests relied only on the typed subset. The classifier was reported to diagnose cytomegalovirus status with high specificity and sensitivity in both the original cohort and the validation cohort. In a later analysis, the rate of TCR association differed among HLA loci, with DRB1 alleles having the most associated TCRs and HLA-C alleles having the fewest. In a later analysis, most CMV-associated TCR beta chains were found to appear HLA-restricted, with HLA associations seemingly driven largely by CMV exposure. The earlier analysis of almost 600 of the donors excluded 15 to 20 rarely observed V segments, including chromosome 9 orphons, because counts were too low. A later analysis associated 16,951 TCR beta sequences with specific HLA alleles at a false discovery rate of 0.05. The authors suggested that the approach could potentially be extended to other disease states and immunological phenotypes. V-gene and J-gene trimming of TCR beta chains was associated with a missense DCLRE1C variant in a later genetic analysis, and the association was replicated in an independent cohort. A few of the identified cytomegalovirus-associated TCR beta chains were confirmed in vitro to be specific for cytomegalovirus antigens. A further reported finding was that TCR beta sequences accurately predicted the HLA-A and HLA-B alleles for most subjects in the first cohort. Broadly in line with IMGT annotations, most TCR beta V segments showed up in productive rearrangements about 87% or about 30% of the time in an earlier analysis of several hundred of the donors. In a later analysis, HLA-associated TCR beta chains were found to be more clonally expanded and to have lower generation probabilities than equally common non-associated chains. In a later analysis, several top co-occurrence clusters were reported to appear linked to parvovirus B19, influenza, CMV and Epstein-Barr virus. The cohort was sequenced for TCR beta chains only, and without alpha or paired-chain data the features that could be detected were limited.

The library relied on the immunoSEQ multiplex PCR assay. For the multiplex PCR, a mixture combining 60 forward primers for TCR Vbeta segments and 13 reverse primers for TCR Jbeta segments was used. A multiplex PCR assay on genomic DNA amplified the CDR3 region of rearranged TCR beta genes. Amplified TCR beta libraries were sequenced as 87-base-pair reads on the Illumina HiSeq System. From the authors' description of their analysis: Across the 700 or so repertoires, a later analysis counted some 81 million unique TCR beta chains, approximately 10 million of which were shared by at least two donors. A nearest-neighbor algorithm error-corrected the raw reads and collapsed the reads into unique sequences, merging closely related sequences to remove PCR and sequencing errors. To assign V, D and J gene segments, CDR3 sequences were aligned to IMGT reference sequences. For a sequence to be retained, a match of at least six nucleotides to both a V gene segment and a J gene segment was required. A rearrangement was called productive if the CDR3 had no stop codons and remained in frame with V and J, and every other rearrangement was called non-productive. CDR3 was defined by IMGT convention, running from the second conserved V-encoded cysteine to the conserved J-encoded phenylalanine. The earlier analysis of 450 to 750 of the donors excluded any sequence lacking an unambiguous match to a single V gene segment. An earlier analysis of about 600 of the donors called V segments functional above 56.7% productive rearrangements and segregating when the between-donor standard deviation exceeded 5%. To diagnose cytomegalovirus status from the catalog of TCR beta chain sequences, a statistical classification framework was built. A later analysis assigned V and J genes by comparing TCR nucleotide sequences with IMGT/GENE-DB human TR gene sequences. In a later analysis, CDR3 sequences and most-parsimonious VDJ recombination scenarios were assigned using the TCRdist pipeline. A later analysis defined each TCR beta chain by its CDR3 amino acid sequence plus V-gene family, and excluded reads lacking a unique V-gene family. A later analysis removed 592 highly shared, low-generation-probability nucleotide sequences to deal with suspected cross-contamination and a sequencing artifact. In a later analysis, a clonal expansion index for each public chain was calculated from normalized within-repertoire ranks of inferred template counts. In a later analysis, generation probabilities were computed with a VDJ recombination model fitted to out-of-frame rearrangements, and the resulting probabilities were checked against IGoR. In a later analysis, TCR-TCR, TCR-HLA and TCR-CMV co-occurrence was scored with hypergeometric tests, and a repertoire-size bias correction was applied to TCR pairs. A later analysis estimated false discovery rates by permuting HLA or CMV assignments 20 times. A later analysis grouped co-occurring TCRs with DBSCAN, adding TCRdist sequence similarity when clustering within HLA-allele-positive subsets. Repertoires with fewer than 30,000 or more than 120,000 public chains were left out of co-occurrence clustering, as were about 5 repertoires with anomalous nucleotide sharing. TCRdb limited this immuneACCESS table to in-frame rearrangements with V and J called. A share of clones is missing; checked studies link under half to unresolved V genes, and the rest is unexplained. V and J calls and clone size are given by that table; D and trimming were obtained from the DNA. The sample has around 170,000 clones on record, around 85% of them singletons. The biggest ten clones account for roughly 6% of the sample.

From the cysteine up to the phenylalanine, the CDR3 has a length of 15 residues. The entry retains the CDR3 DNA only, 45 bases that are in frame from base 1. The cohort was made up of approximately 700 healthy bone marrow donors. At the time of sampling, all cohort members were nominally healthy, though unrecorded immune exposures were likely present. The donor tested CMV seropositive, placing the donor among the approximately 290 seropositive members of the cohort. Every donor gave a peripheral blood sample, and the peripheral blood mononuclear cells from that sample were used for TCR beta sequencing. Genomic DNA was extracted from the blood cell samples with the Qiagen DNeasy Blood Extraction Kit. In regard to this clone: What antigen it recognizes has not been identified. No qualities accompany the bases; no much larger clone lies one base away.

The sample comprised PBMCs. This sequence was found in a middle-aged man in good health and CMV-seropositive. The receptor chain draws on TRBV21-1 and TRBJ1-4. TRBV21-1 is assigned pseudogene status. Here the CDR3 is given as CASSPGMEANEKLFF. The bases are TGTGCCAGCAGCCCCGGGATGGAAGCTAATGAAAAACTGTTTTTT.